This TCR beta chain was sequenced in a study of shared clonotypes between healthy human individuals. The data were produced by immunoSEQ multiplex PCR, yet TCRdb's version contains in-frame clones alone and is incomplete. The data contain over a million clones, about 76% of them singletons. Study-level results: Larger richness was generally estimated for naive than memory subsets.

This clone was detected a few times. No antigen is known for it. The identical CDR3 is also encoded by other nucleotide sequences in the sample. This CDR3 contains 13 residues. Trimming shortened V by 0 bases and J by 7 bases, and 10 bases separated the two germline ends. Germline assignment: CDR1 SGDLS and CDR2 YYNGEE. This sequence was found in a man between 18 and 29 years old in good health. The chain uses TRBV9 and TRBJ1-2, with D perhaps TRBD1 (5 bases). The sequencing sample was made of memory CD4+ T cells sorted from blood. Subset meaning: CD45RA-negative fraction. CDR3 in amino acids: CASSVEGVGGYTF. The CDR3 DNA follows: TGTGCCAGCAGCGTAGAAGGGGTTGGTGGCTACACCTTC.